Below are 5 T cell receptor beta chains sequenced from a single sample in a study of response to subunit inactivated influenza vaccine. Via MiXCR, TCRdb re-called the RT-PCR reads, giving one row per CDR3 protein. Of around 850,000 distinct CDR3 sequences in the sample, approximately 17% are singletons; the top ten hold roughly a tenth. The sequences come from PBMCs from blood, collected roughly 5 days after vaccination. These receptors all come from a man aged 50-59 years who received an inactivated influenza vaccine.

This chain connects TRBV7-2 to TRBJ2-5, with 8 bases that match TRBD2. The CDR3 extends over 14 amino acids. Germline trimming cut 5 bases from V and 4 bases from J; bases unmatched to any gene: 6. Germline V gene data show CDR1 as SGHTA and CDR2 as FQGNSA. The CDR3 here is CASSRAGASETQYF. The CDR3 DNA is TGTGCCAGCAGCCGAGCGGGGGCTTCAGAGACCCAGTACTTC.

The rearrangement joins TRBV20-1 to TRBJ2-5; D perhaps matches TRBD1 (6 bases). V lost 0 bases, J lost 5 bases, and 13 bases lay in between. The CDR3 is 14 amino acids. The germline CDR1 and CDR2 sequences are DFQATT and SNEGSKA (reference sequence). CDR3 sequence: CSARDRGQRETQYF. The CDR3 DNA sequence: TGCAGTGCTAGAGATCGCGGACAGAGGGAGACCCAGTACTTC.

This clonotype was seen many times. The chain is built from TRBV5-1 and TRBJ2-2, with no clear D. V gave up 4 bases and J gave up 9 bases, with 10 bases separating them. The CDR3 sequence is 12 residues long. Germline V gene lookup returns CDR1 SGHRS and CDR2 YFSETQ. CDR3 protein: CASSPDLWELFF. The CDR3 nucleotides read TGCGCCAGCAGCCCGGATTTGTGGGAGCTGTTTTTT.

The sample holds many counts of this clonotype. This chain's CDR3 is CASSTKQGTEAFF. The CDR3 DNA reads TGTGCCAGCTCAACAAAACAGGGCACTGAAGCTTTCTTT. This chain connects TRBV18 to TRBJ1-1; a weak D match, TRBD1 (6 bases). Germline lookup yields CDR1 KGHSH and CDR2 LQKENI. The CDR3 contains 13 residues. The V and J ends lost 5 bases and 4 bases respectively, with 11 bases between them.

The chain couples TRBV5-1 to TRBJ2-7; D may be TRBD1 or TRBD2 (6 bases each). Trimming took off 0 bases at V and 2 bases at J, with 15 bases between the two ends. The CDR3 totals 16 residues. Germline values: CDR1 SGHRS, CDR2 YFSETQ. In nucleotides, the CDR3 is TGCGCCAGCAGCTTGGGTGGATCGGGGGCACCCTACGAGCAGTACTTC. This codes for CASSLGGSGAPYEQYF.